These 15 T cell receptor beta chains originate from one sample sequenced in a study of T cells in Graves' hyperthyroidism and ophthalmopathy. The source material, RNA transcripts, was used to amplify TCR beta CDR3 regions. The study used the HTBI primer set for a first-round RT-PCR of the TCR CDR3. TCRdb reprocessed the multiplex PCR reads via MiXCR and lists one record per CDR3 protein. The sample lists 300,000 or so distinct CDR3 sequences, roughly 15% seen once, with 33% in the top ten. Sequencing was carried out using blood. These TCRs come from a man aged 25 to 40 with Graves' hyperthyroidism.

This clonotype was seen ten or more times. V is TRBV14 and J is TRBJ2-7; 8 bases are shared with TRBD1. V lost 8 bases to trimming and J lost 9 bases; unmatched junction nucleotides: 12. Germline V lookup: CDR1 SGHDN, CDR2 FVKESK. The CDR3 has 13 residues. The DNA for the CDR3 is TGTGCCAGCGGAGACAGGGGATCTTTCGGGCAGTACTTC. Its translation: CASGDRGSFGQYF.

The chain employs TRBV7-9 and TRBJ2-1; 7 bases are a match to TRBD2. This CDR3 comprises 16 residues. The germline V gene has CDR1 SEHNR and CDR2 FQNEAQ (reference sequence). V was pared by 5 bases and J by 4 bases, with 11 bases of the junction left unmatched. The DNA for the CDR3 is TGTGCCAGCAGCCTGCGAGGTTGGCGGGGGTACAATGAGCAGTTCTTC. This gives the protein CASSLRGWRGYNEQFF.

A few counts support this clonotype. The chain joins TRBV20-1 to TRBJ2-2; 9 nucleotides line up with TRBD2. The germline gives CDR1 DFQATT, CDR2 SNEGSKA (reference sequence). The CDR3 extends over 14 amino acids. Losses at the gene ends were 5 bases for V and 1 base for J; bases not matched to a gene: 2. CDR3 nucleotides: TGCAGTGCTCCGACTAGCGGGAACACCGGGGAGCTGTTTTTT. Translation gives CSAPTSGNTGELFF.

The chain carries TRBV7-2 and TRBJ2-1; D remains unclear. V was cut by 5 bases and J by 9 bases, with 11 bases left in between. This CDR3 comprises 12 residues. Germline CDR1 and CDR2: SGHTA and FQGNSA. CDR3 nucleotides: TGTGCCAGCAGCCCCCATGTTTCTGAGCAGTTCTTC. Its protein product is CASSPHVSEQFF.

This clonotype ranks as medium-sized (0.01 to 0.1%). In DNA, the CDR3 is TGCGCCAGCTTAGGGGGCACTGAAGCTTTCTTT. It encodes CASLGGTEAFF. The J gene is TRBJ1-1, the V gene TRBV10-2; weak D call: TRBD1 (6 bases). Trimming took off 8 bases at V and 4 bases at J, with 8 bases between the two ends. From germline, CDR1 is WSHSY and CDR2 SAAADI. The length of the CDR3 is 11 residues.

This rearrangement joins TRBV29-1 to TRBJ2-1; perhaps TRBD2 as D (7 bases). Germline V gene data show CDR1 as SQVTM and CDR2 as ANQGSEA. The ends were cut back, 1 base at V and 4 bases at J, with 17 bases in the middle. The CDR3 covers 16 residues. The CDR3 DNA reads TGCAGCGTTGAAGGGGGGCGGCTAGCGGCTTACAATGAGCAGTTCTTC. It is translated as CSVEGGRLAAYNEQFF.

The sample holds a few counts of this clonotype. The J gene is TRBJ1-5, the V gene TRBV20-1; 10 nucleotides agree with TRBD1. V was pared by 0 bases and J by 12 bases, with 14 bases of the junction left unmatched. Germline V CDR1 and CDR2: DFQATT, SNEGSKA (reference sequence). This CDR3 has 16 residues. In DNA form, the CDR3 reads TGCAGTGCTAGAGAAACCGGGACAGGGGCTCCGCCCGGCCAGCATTTT. The encoded protein is CSARETGTGAPPGQHF.

This clonotype was seen repeatedly, ten times or more. This rearrangement joins TRBV20-1 to TRBJ2-1; D could derive from TRBD1 or TRBD2 (5 bases each). Germline loops: CDR1 DFQATT, CDR2 SNEGSKA (reference sequence). The CDR3 spans 15 residues. V shed 2 bases and J shed 8 bases, with 19 bases lying between them. CDR3 sequence (DNA): TGCAGTGCTAGACGGCCGGGACGCCGTGGTGATGAGCAGTTCTTC. Its translation: CSARRPGRRGDEQFF.

This clonotype was detected only once. The chain has TRBV7-3 and TRBJ2-5; D gene unclear. V lost 5 bases to trimming and J lost 5 bases, with 12 bases between them. The CDR3 loop spans 13 amino acids. The germline gives CDR1 SGHTA, CDR2 FQGTGA. This CDR3 is CASSQSYSETQYF. The CDR3 DNA reads TGTGCCAGCAGCCAGAGCTATTCCGAGACCCAGTACTTC.

This clonotype was seen only once. This chain uses TRBV12-3 or TRBV12-4 with TRBJ1-5; D possibly corresponds to TRBD1 (6 bases). V was pared by 7 bases and J by 3 bases, with 13 bases between. The CDR3 is 14 residues long. CDR3 coding DNA: TGTGCCAGCACTACAGGGTATAACAATCAGCCCCAGCATTTT. Protein product: CASTTGYNNQPQHF.

The rearrangement joins TRBV2 to TRBJ2-7; 8 bases map to TRBD2. Germline CDR1 SNHLY, CDR2 FYNNEI. This CDR3 spans 14 amino acids. V shed 5 bases, J shed 3 bases, and the junction held 6 bases outside the gene matches. The CDR3 nucleotides are TGTGCCAGCAGTCCCTATAGCGGGAACTACGAGCAGTACTTC. This encodes CASSPYSGNYEQYF.

This clonotype occurred many times. The CDR3 nucleotides are TGTGCCAGCAATTGGGGAGATACGCAGTATTTT. Translating gives CASNWGDTQYF. This chain connects TRBV12-3 or TRBV12-4 to TRBJ2-3; D ambiguous. CDR3 length equals 11 residues. V shed 7 bases and J shed 5 bases, with 7 bases lying between them.

This clonotype was observed a few times. This chain joins TRBV7-2 and TRBJ1-5; no definite D call. The CDR3 contains 15 residues. V was clipped by 5 bases and J by 4 bases, with 15 bases between them. Germline V gives CDR1 SGHTA, CDR2 FQGNSA. The CDR3 loop reads CASSPRTLGNQPQHF. The CDR3 DNA reads TGTGCCAGCAGCCCCCGTACATTGGGAAATCAGCCCCAGCATTTT.

This clonotype came up many times. The chain has TRBV27 and TRBJ1-2; D call uncertain. Germline V gene data show CDR1 as MNHEY and CDR2 as SMNVEV (reference sequence). The V end lost 3 bases, the J end lost 4 bases, and 15 bases lay between the germline ends. The CDR3 contains 15 residues. The CDR3 DNA sequence: TGTGCCAGCAGTTTCGGACTTCCCGACTTCTATGGCTACACCTTC. This translates into CASSFGLPDFYGYTF.

This clonotype was recorded a few times. The chain is built from TRBV7-9 and TRBJ1-3; D is possibly TRBD1 (6 bases). CDR1 SEHNR and CDR2 FQNEAQ come from the germline V gene (reference sequence). The CDR3 runs 10 residues. V dropped 8 bases and J dropped 10 bases, with 9 bases sitting between them. The CDR3 nucleotides read TGTGCCAGCGCCCAGGGGACCATATATTTT. Amino acid sequence: CASAQGTIYF.